These 10 T cell receptor beta chains came from one sample sequenced in a study of shared clonotypes between healthy human individuals. Only in-frame clones appear in the TCRdb table, and some are missing; sequencing was by immunoSEQ multiplex PCR. The top ten hold roughly 22% of the sample, which has about 100,000 clones, 68% seen once. The sequenced sample was memory CD8+ T cells sorted from blood. Subset meaning: CD45RO+ cells pooled with CCR7-negative TemRA cells. These receptors were collected from a woman aged 25 to 39 in good health.

V and J are TRBV6-8 and TRBJ2-7; a possible D gene is TRBD2 (5 bases). V was shortened by 5 bases and J by 0 bases, with 14 bases between the two germline ends. Germline CDR1 is MNHGY and CDR2 is SAAAGT. CDR3 length equals 15 residues. The CDR3 reads CASSRPVDYSYEQYF. The CDR3 DNA follows: TGTGCCAGCAGTCGACCCGTCGACTACTCCTACGAGCAGTACTTC.

This clone was observed a few times. The chain has TRBV10-2 and TRBJ1-5; the match to TRBD1 covers 7 bases. Germline V lookup: CDR1 WSHSY, CDR2 SAAADI. The ends lost 8 bases at V and 7 bases at J; junction bases unmatched: 11. The CDR3 is made up of 14 amino acids. The CDR3 DNA reads as TGCGCCAGCCGGCCCGGACAGGTCCAACAGCCCCAGCATTTT. Translating it yields CASRPGQVQQPQHF.

This clone was recorded only once. The chain carries TRBV18 and TRBJ1-1; D ambiguous. Germline assignment: CDR1 KGHSH and CDR2 LQKENI. V was pared by 1 base and J by 2 bases, with 8 bases between. CDR3 length: 14 amino acids. For the CDR3, the DNA is TGTGCCAGCTCACCACTCCCGGAAAACACTGAAGCTTTCTTT. Translated: CASSPLPENTEAFF. Looking up the rest from reference TRBV18 and TRBJ1-1 gives the full variable domain: NAGVMQNPRHLVRRRGQEARLRCSPMKGHSHVYWYRQLPEEGLKFMVYLQKENIIDESGMPKERFSAEFPKEGPSILRIQQVVRGDSAAYFCASSPLPENTEAFFGQGTRLTVV.

The rearrangement joins TRBV6-1 to TRBJ2-7; tentatively, D is TRBD2 (5 bases). The CDR3 covers 15 residues. Germline V gene sequence: CDR1 MNHNS, CDR2 SASEGT. The V end lost 2 bases, the J end lost 6 bases, and 17 bases lay between the germline ends. Here the CDR3 reads CASSESLGSTSEQYF. In DNA form, the CDR3 reads TGTGCCAGCAGTGAAAGTCTGGGGAGTACTAGCGAGCAGTACTTC.

This clone has more than one count but fewer than ten. The CDR3 nucleotides read TGTGCCAGCAGCTTGGGGATCGGACCCCGACGCGAGCAGTACTTC. This sequence encodes CASSLGIGPRREQYF. The chain recombines TRBV11-2 with TRBJ2-7; no reliable D call. The V end was cut by 3 bases, the J end by 6 bases, with 18 bases between. Per germline, CDR1 SGHAT and CDR2 FQNNGV. The CDR3 sequence is 15 residues long.

As regards this clone: In the same sample, other DNA sequences code for this CDR3. The chain combines TRBV29-1 with TRBJ2-2; 10 bases line up with TRBD1. The V gene end was trimmed by 6 bases and the J gene end by 7 bases; junction bases not matched to a gene: 2. Germline CDR1 and CDR2: SQVTM and ANQGSEA. The CDR3 has 12 amino acids. Written as DNA, the CDR3 is TGCAGCGTGGGACAGGGGCACGGGGAGCTGTTTTTT. The encoded protein is CSVGQGHGELFF.

The V gene is TRBV5-1, the J gene TRBJ2-3; D unresolved. The V end was cut by 1 base, the J end by 2 bases, with 11 bases between. CDR1 is SGHRS, CDR2 YFSETQ, per germline. The CDR3 spans 15 residues. In nucleotides, the CDR3 is TGCGCCAGCAGCTTGTTACCAGCCTACACAGATACGCAGTATTTT. This encodes CASSLLPAYTDTQYF.

Notes on this clone: The same CDR3 arises from other DNA sequences in this sample as well. CDR3 protein: CASSPSAGYGYTF. The CDR3 DNA sequence: TGCGCCAGCAGCCCCTCGGCGGGCTATGGCTACACCTTC. This chain links TRBV4-1 with TRBJ1-2; D gene uncertain. Germline V gene lookup returns CDR1 MGHRA and CDR2 YSYEKL. The CDR3 totals 13 residues. V shed 4 bases and J shed 4 bases, with 10 bases lying between them.

The CDR3 loop is CASSSRGTDRGYYGYTF. CDR3 coding DNA: TGTGCCAGCAGCTCCCGCGGTACAGACAGGGGTTACTATGGCTACACCTTC. The chain is built from TRBV5-4 and TRBJ1-2, with 8 bases that match TRBD1. CDR3 size: 17 residues. With V trimmed by 3 bases and J by 3 bases, 13 bases remained unmatched. Per germline, CDR1 SGHNT and CDR2 YYREEE (reference sequence).

This clone has just one count. The gene calls are TRBV11-2 and TRBJ1-5; no clear D. CDR3 length: 14 residues. The germline V gene encodes CDR1 SGHAT and CDR2 FQNNGV. V was trimmed by 2 bases and J by 7 bases, leaving 12 bases between them. The CDR3, as DNA: TGTGCCAGCAGCTTATACGGGATCCGGCAGCCCCAGCATTTT. It specifies CASSLYGIRQPQHF.